This T cell receptor (beta chain) was retrieved from a study of graft-versus-host responses after intestinal transplantation. Whole-study results and caveats: Recipient marrow harbored GvH clones, some of which surfaced first in ileum or blood.

Assay: immunoSEQ multiplex PCR; the TCRdb copy retains only in-frame clones and omits some. The sample records tens of thousands of clones, approximately 90% being singletons. Details on this clone: Its target is not known.

The V gene's germline CDR1 is SGHTA and CDR2 FQGTGA. The V gene lost 1 base and the J gene lost 5 bases, with 8 bases spanning the gap. This CDR3 comprises 14 residues. The chain joins TRBV7-3 to TRBJ2-2; maybe TRBD2 (6 bases). The TCR comes from a human patient who received an intestinal transplant, so some T cells may come from the graft donor. Sequences were derived from PBMCs, sampled 26 days after transplant. This CDR3 is CASSLIAETGELFF. For the CDR3, the DNA is TGTGCCAGCAGCTTAATAGCGGAAACCGGGGAGCTGTTTTTT.